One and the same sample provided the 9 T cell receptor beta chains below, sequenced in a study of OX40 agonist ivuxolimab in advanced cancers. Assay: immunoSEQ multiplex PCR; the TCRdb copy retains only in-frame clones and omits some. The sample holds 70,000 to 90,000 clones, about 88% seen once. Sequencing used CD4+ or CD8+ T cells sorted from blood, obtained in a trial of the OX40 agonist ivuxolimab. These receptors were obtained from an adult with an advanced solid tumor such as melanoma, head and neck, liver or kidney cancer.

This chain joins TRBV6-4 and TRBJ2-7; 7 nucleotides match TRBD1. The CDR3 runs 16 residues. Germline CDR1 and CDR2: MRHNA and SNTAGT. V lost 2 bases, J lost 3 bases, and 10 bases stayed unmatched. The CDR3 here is CASSDPKDRKIYEQYF. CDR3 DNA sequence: TGTGCCAGCAGTGACCCAAAGGACAGGAAGATCTACGAGCAGTACTTC.

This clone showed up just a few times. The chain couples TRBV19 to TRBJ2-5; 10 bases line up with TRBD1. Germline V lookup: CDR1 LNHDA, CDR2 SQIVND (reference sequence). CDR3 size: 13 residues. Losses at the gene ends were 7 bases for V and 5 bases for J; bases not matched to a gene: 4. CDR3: CASMRQGAETQYF. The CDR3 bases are TGTGCCAGTATGCGACAGGGGGCTGAGACCCAGTACTTC.

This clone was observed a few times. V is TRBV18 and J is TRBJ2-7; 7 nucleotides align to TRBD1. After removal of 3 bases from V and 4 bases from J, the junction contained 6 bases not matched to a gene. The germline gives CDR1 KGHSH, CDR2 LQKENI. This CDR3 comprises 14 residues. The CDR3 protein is CASSPSDRPYEQYF. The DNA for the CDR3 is TGTGCCAGCTCACCCTCGGACAGGCCTTACGAGCAGTACTTC.

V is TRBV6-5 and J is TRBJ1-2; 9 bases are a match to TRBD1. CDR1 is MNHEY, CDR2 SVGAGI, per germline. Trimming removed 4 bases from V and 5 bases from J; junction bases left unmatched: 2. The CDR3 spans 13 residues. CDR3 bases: TGTGCCAGCAGTTCCGGACAGGGGTATGGCTACACCTTC. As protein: CASSSGQGYGYTF.

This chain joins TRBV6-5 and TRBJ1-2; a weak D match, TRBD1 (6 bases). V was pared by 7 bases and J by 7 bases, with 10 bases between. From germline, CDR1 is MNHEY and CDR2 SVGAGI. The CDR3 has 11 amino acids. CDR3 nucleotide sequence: TGTGCCAGCACGGTGGGGGCTGGCTACACCTTC. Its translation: CASTVGAGYTF.

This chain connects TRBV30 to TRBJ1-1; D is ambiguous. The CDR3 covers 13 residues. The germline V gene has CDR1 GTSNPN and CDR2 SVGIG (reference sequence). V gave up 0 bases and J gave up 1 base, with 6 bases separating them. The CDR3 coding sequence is TGTGCCTGGAGTGTCTCAGCGAACACTGAAGCTTTCTTT. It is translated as CAWSVSANTEAFF. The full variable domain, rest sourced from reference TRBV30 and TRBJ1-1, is SQTIHQWPATLVQPVGSPLSLECTVEGTSNPNLYWYRQAAGRGLQLLFYSVGIGQISSEVPQNLSASRPQDRQFILSSKKLLLSDSGFYLCAWSVSANTEAFFGQGTRLTVV.

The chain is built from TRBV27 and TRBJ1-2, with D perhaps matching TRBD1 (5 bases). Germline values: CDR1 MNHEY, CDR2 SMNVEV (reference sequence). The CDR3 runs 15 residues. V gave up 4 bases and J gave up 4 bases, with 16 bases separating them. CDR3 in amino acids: CASSSGPRGAYGYTF. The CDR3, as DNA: TGTGCCAGCAGTTCCGGGCCAAGAGGGGCCTATGGCTACACCTTC.

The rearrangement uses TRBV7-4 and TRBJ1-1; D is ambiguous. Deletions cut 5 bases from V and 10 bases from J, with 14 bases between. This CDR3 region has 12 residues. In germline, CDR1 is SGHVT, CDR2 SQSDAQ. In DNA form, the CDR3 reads TGTGCCAGCAGCCGCTCGAAGGGTTTAGCTTTCTTT. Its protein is CASSRSKGLAFF.

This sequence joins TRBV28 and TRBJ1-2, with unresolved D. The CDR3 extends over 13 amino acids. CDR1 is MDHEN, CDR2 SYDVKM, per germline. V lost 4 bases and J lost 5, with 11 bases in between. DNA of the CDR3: TGTGCCAGCAGTTCTATAGAGAAGTATGGCTACACCTTC. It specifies CASSSIEKYGYTF.